One TCR beta chain is described in this entry. Its target is not known. This CDR3 contains 14 residues. The germline CDR1 and CDR2 sequences are LNHDA and SQIVND (reference sequence). Germline trimming cut 6 bases from V and 2 bases from J; bases unmatched to any gene: 3. The PCR contained 60 Vbeta and 13 Jbeta primers. The table came from immunoSEQ multiplex PCR; TCRdb's copy has only in-frame clones and leaves some out. The sample yields 120,000 to 150,000 clones, roughly 85% seen once. This specimen belongs to a study of cytomegalovirus exposure and HLA in healthy donors. Study observations and caveats: Using a false discovery rate of 0.05, a later analysis showed that 16,951 TCR beta sequences were associated with HLA alleles.

The sequencing sample was made of PBMCs. The TCR originated in a male donor in good health and CMV-seronegative. The rearrangement uses TRBV19 and TRBJ1-3; TRBD1 aligns across 8 bases. The chain's CDR3 is CASSPTGAGNTIYF. The DNA of the CDR3 is TGTGCCAGTAGCCCGACAGGGGCTGGAAACACCATATATTTT.